The 13 T cell receptor beta chains reported below all come from one sample, sequenced in a study of early T cells in non-severe SARS-CoV-2 infection. TCRdb fed the 5' RACE reads into MiXCR, producing one record per CDR3 protein. The sample records about 61,000 distinct CDR3 sequences, around 11% being singletons. Specimen: whole blood, collected at baseline. These receptors were taken from an adult who was a healthcare worker with PCR-confirmed SARS-CoV-2 infection or an uninfected control (not recorded which). The donor label of this sample is uncertain.

The chain employs TRBV19 and TRBJ2-3, with D perhaps TRBD2 (7 bases). This CDR3 has 15 amino acids. Germline CDR1 and CDR2: LNHDA and SQIVND (reference sequence). Trimming took 4 bases from V and 3 from J, leaving 14 bases between them. This CDR3 is CASSSTGRGTDTQYF. CDR3 coding DNA: TGTGCCAGTAGTAGTACAGGGAGGGGGACAGATACGCAGTATTTT.

V usage is TRBV12-3 or TRBV12-4 and J usage is TRBJ2-2, with TRBD1 matching over 7 bases. V gave up 6 bases and J gave up 1 base; unmatched junction bases: 5. CDR3 length equals 15 residues. Here the CDR3 reads CASSGWTGNTGELFF. CDR3 DNA: TGTGCCAGCAGCGGTTGGACAGGGAACACCGGGGAGCTGTTTTTT.

This clonotype was recorded many times. The chain combines TRBV6-5 with TRBJ1-3; D not certain. Trimming left V 0 bases short and J 0 bases short, with 15 bases between. The CDR3 contains 18 residues. The germline V gene has CDR1 MNHEY and CDR2 SVGAGI. The CDR3 is CASSYSIYPESSGNTIYF. The CDR3 region has the DNA TGTGCCAGCAGTTACTCGATATATCCCGAGAGCTCTGGAAACACCATATATTTT.

The chain couples TRBV18 to TRBJ2-3; D call uncertain. The CDR3 spans 13 residues. Germline assignment: CDR1 KGHSH and CDR2 LQKENI. V dropped 0 bases and J dropped 5 bases, with 6 bases sitting between them. The CDR3 DNA is TGTGCCAGCTCACCACCCTCCTTAGATACGCAGTATTTT. Its protein product is CASSPPSLDTQYF.

V is TRBV6-2 or TRBV6-3 and J is TRBJ2-2, with D uncertain. Per the germline V gene, CDR1 is MNHEY and CDR2 is SVGEGT. The CDR3 runs 15 residues. The V end was cut by 2 bases, the J end by 0 bases, with 7 bases between. The CDR3 DNA follows: TGTGCCAGCAGTTACGAGCAGACGAACACCGGGGAGCTGTTTTTT. Protein: CASSYEQTNTGELFF.

This clonotype was counted a few times. This chain joins TRBV6-6 and TRBJ1-5; TRBD1 agrees at 7 bases. The CDR3 spans 13 residues. Trimming cost V 6 bases and J 4 bases; bases outside gene matches: 3. Germline V gives CDR1 MNHNY, CDR2 SVGAGI (reference sequence). The CDR3 nucleotides read TGTGCCAGCAGCCTACAGGGGAATCAGCCCCAGCATTTT. Protein: CASSLQGNQPQHF.

This sequence joins TRBV7-3 and TRBJ1-1; D is unresolved. CDR1 is SGHTA and CDR2 is FQGTGA in the germline V gene. The CDR3 totals 15 residues. The V end lost 0 bases, the J end lost 1 base, and 9 bases lay between the germline ends. The DNA for the CDR3 is TGTGCCAGCAGCTTAACGGCCGGAGGGAACACTGAAGCTTTCTTT. Encoded protein: CASSLTAGGNTEAFF.

This clonotype was observed at least ten times. The rearrangement links TRBV4-1 to TRBJ1-2; 7 nucleotides agree with TRBD1. The J segment lost 5 bases and the V segment lost 2 bases, leaving 11 bases of the junction unmatched. The CDR3 extends over 16 amino acids. Germline CDR1 reads MGHRA; CDR2 reads YSYEKL. CDR3 residues: CASSQRLDRADYGYTF. The CDR3 bases are TGCGCCAGCAGCCAAAGACTCGACAGGGCCGATTATGGCTACACCTTC.

The chain links TRBV29-1 to TRBJ1-2; D not certain. The germline V gene has CDR1 SQVTM and CDR2 ANQGSEA. This CDR3 spans 15 amino acids. Trimming stripped 0 bases from V and 2 bases from J, with 13 bases between. DNA for the CDR3: TGCAGCGTTGAAGAGAGCTCTTACGCCAACTATGGCTACACCTTC. As protein: CSVEESSYANYGYTF.

The chain joins TRBV5-1 to TRBJ1-3, with D uncertain. The CDR3 has 14 residues. Germline assignment: CDR1 SGHRS and CDR2 YFSETQ. The V and J ends lost 3 bases and 1 base respectively, with 8 bases between them. The CDR3 bases are TGCGCCAGCAGCTCCGGGCCTTCTGGAAACACCATATATTTT. It specifies CASSSGPSGNTIYF.

DNA of the CDR3: TGTGCCAGCAGCCCCCCCGGGCCCTACGAGCAGTACGTC. Translation gives CASSPPGPYEQYV. The chain uses TRBV7-2 and TRBJ2-7, with D unclear. Trimming took 5 bases from V and 2 from J, leaving 10 bases between them. In germline, CDR1 is SGHTA, CDR2 FQGNSA. The CDR3 spans 13 residues.

This clonotype was seen ten or more times. The rearrangement joins TRBV4-2 to TRBJ2-2; D gene unclear. V lost 1 base and J lost 8, with 5 bases in between. This CDR3 has 12 amino acids. In germline, CDR1 is LGHNA, CDR2 YNFKEQ. The CDR3 nucleotides read TGTGCCAGCAGCCAAGTAGGGGGGGAGCTGTTTTTT. It encodes CASSQVGGELFF.

There are a few counts of this clonotype. The rearrangement joins TRBV29-1 to TRBJ1-1, with D unclear. Germline lookup yields CDR1 SQVTM and CDR2 ANQGSEA. CDR3 length equals 14 residues. Trimming removed 4 bases from V and 11 bases from J, with 23 bases in between. This CDR3 reads CSVVDMFQNLVAFF. CDR3 DNA: TGCAGCGTTGTCGATATGTTCCAAAATCTGGTGGCTTTCTTT.